This T cell receptor beta chain was recovered during a study of shared clonotypes between healthy human individuals. Sequenced by immunoSEQ multiplex PCR; TCRdb stores in-frame clones only, minus some. The data hold 2 million or so clones, with 85% to 95% observed a single time. CDR3 length: 16 residues. Between the trimmed V and J ends, which lost 4 bases and 3 bases, there was a span of 16 bases. CDR1 is SEHNR, CDR2 FQNEAQ, per germline (reference sequence). Broader study findings: Generation probability values for non-shared clonotypes were lower than those for clonotypes shared by all four donors.

The table lists this clone with a count of one. Antigen specificity is unknown. The receptor comes from a man younger than 35 in good health. The V gene is TRBV7-9, the J gene TRBJ2-4; D possibly uses TRBD1 or TRBD2 (5 bases each). The sequencing input was naive CD4+ T cells sorted from blood. This sample's subset: CD45RA+ positively selected. CDR3 protein: CASSSQWGNSKNIQYF. The CDR3, as DNA: TGTGCCAGCAGCTCCCAGTGGGGGAATAGCAAAAACATTCAGTACTTC. Complete variable domain (other parts from reference TRBV7-9 and TRBJ2-4): DTGVSQNPRHKITKRGQNVTFRCDPISEHNRLYWYRQTLGQGPEFLTYFQNEAQLEKSRLLSDRFSAERPKGSFSTLEIQRTEQGDSAMYLCASSSQWGNSKNIQYFGAGTRLSVL.